This T cell receptor beta chain derives from a study of shared clonotypes between healthy human individuals. Trimming at V came to 4 bases and at J to 5 bases, leaving 2 bases not matched to a gene. The CDR3 totals 12 residues. Germline V gene sequence: CDR1 LNHDA, CDR2 SQIVND (reference sequence). Sorted subsets were amplified in replicate PCRs using about 200 ng DNA, approximately 30,000 T cell genomes. The protocol was immunoSEQ multiplex PCR, while the TCRdb copy is restricted to in-frame clones and leaves out a portion. The table has about 1.5 million clones, roughly 96% seen once. Sequencing was performed on naive CD4+ T cells sorted from blood. Subset reported: CD45RA+ positively selected. The source of this sequence is a young man in good health. The V gene is TRBV19, the J gene TRBJ2-7; 7 nucleotides match TRBD1. The CDR3 protein is CASSRGQNEQYF. The CDR3 DNA reads as TGTGCCAGTAGTAGGGGACAGAACGAGCAGTACTTC.